The 23 T cell receptor beta chains given below trace back to one sample, sequenced in a study of siplizumab effects on memory and regulatory T cells. Using immunoSEQ multiplex PCR, the repertoire was profiled, and TCRdb retains in-frame clones only, with some absent. The sample includes tens of thousands of clones, 83% of them seen just once. Sequencing input: memory CD4+ T cells sorted from blood. The receptors were sampled from a human donor in good health.

This clone was detected only once. The chain links TRBV2 to TRBJ1-4; D is possibly TRBD1 (6 bases). V gave up 2 bases and J gave up 7 bases, with 14 bases separating them. The CDR3 loop spans 15 amino acids. The germline gives CDR1 SNHLY, CDR2 FYNNEI. The CDR3 protein is CASSENGARGEKLFF. The DNA for the CDR3 is TGTGCCAGCAGTGAAAACGGGGCCAGGGGTGAAAAACTGTTTTTT.

This chain connects TRBV7-2 to TRBJ2-5; 11 bases fit TRBD1. The V and J ends lost 5 bases and 5 bases, in that order; junction bases with no gene match: 10. Per the germline V gene, CDR1 is SGHTA and CDR2 is FQGNSA. The CDR3 contains 16 residues. The CDR3: CASSLVWTGGRETQYF. The CDR3 DNA follows: TGTGCCAGCAGCCTAGTGTGGACAGGGGGCAGGGAGACCCAGTACTTC.

The V gene is TRBV20-1, the J gene TRBJ1-2, with 9 positions matching TRBD1. Germline V gives CDR1 DFQATT, CDR2 SNEGSKA (reference sequence). V was pared by 8 bases and J by 8 bases, with 6 bases of the junction left unmatched. This CDR3 region has 11 residues. CDR3 in DNA: TGCAGTTTCCGGACAGGGGTAGGCTACACCTTC. Its translation is CSFRTGVGYTF.

The chain carries TRBV5-4 and TRBJ1-2; 10 bases align to TRBD1. This CDR3 is built from 13 residues. From germline, CDR1 is SGHNT and CDR2 YYREEE (reference sequence). With V trimmed by 0 bases and J by 12 bases, 5 bases remained unmatched. The CDR3 region is CASSLGRDRGNTF. In nucleotides, the CDR3 is TGTGCCAGCAGCTTGGGTAGGGACAGGGGAAACACCTTC.

The chain has TRBV7-2 and TRBJ2-7, with D hard to call. The germline gives CDR1 SGHTA, CDR2 FQGNSA. The CDR3 contains 15 residues. V was pared by 1 base and J by 0 bases, with 10 bases between. In DNA form, the CDR3 reads TGTGCCAGCAGCTTAGGACATTCTAGCTCCTACGAGCAGTACTTC. Translation gives CASSLGHSSSYEQYF.

The rearrangement uses TRBV7-2 and TRBJ1-6, with TRBD1 matching 10 bases. The CDR3 extends over 16 amino acids. The V and J ends lost 5 bases and 10 bases, in that order; junction bases with no gene match: 11. Germline assignment: CDR1 SGHTA and CDR2 FQGNSA. DNA of the CDR3: TGTGCCAGCAGCACCGGGACAGGGGATTTTGGGTCACCCCTCCACTTT. This encodes CASSTGTGDFGSPLHF.

The V gene is TRBV7-9, the J gene TRBJ1-1; no definite D call. The CDR3 has 14 residues. Germline assignment: CDR1 SEHNR and CDR2 FQNEAQ (reference sequence). V was trimmed by 6 bases and J by 2 bases, leaving 13 bases between them. The CDR3 sequence: CASSLRVSNTEAFF. The CDR3 DNA reads as TGTGCCAGCAGTCTACGGGTCTCCAACACTGAAGCTTTCTTT.

This chain uses TRBV18 with TRBJ2-1, with 9 bases that match TRBD2. This CDR3 region has 15 residues. CDR1 KGHSH and CDR2 LQKENI come from the germline V gene. V shed 6 bases, J shed 6 bases, and the junction held 9 bases outside the gene matches. The CDR3 here is CASSPNSGSGNEQFF. The CDR3 DNA reads as TGTGCCAGCTCGCCGAATAGCGGGAGCGGCAATGAGCAGTTCTTC.

The V gene is TRBV2, the J gene TRBJ2-5; no definite D call. Per the germline V gene, CDR1 is SNHLY and CDR2 is FYNNEI. This CDR3 region has 13 residues. Trimming took off 2 bases at V and 4 bases at J, with 8 bases between the two ends. CDR3 region: CASSENSLETQYF. CDR3 coding DNA: TGTGCCAGCAGTGAAAACTCTTTAGAGACCCAGTACTTC.

V usage is TRBV6-1 and J usage is TRBJ2-3, with D possibly TRBD2 on 5 matching bases. The germline gives CDR1 MNHNS, CDR2 SASEGT. V gave up 8 bases and J gave up 1 base, with 10 bases separating them. The CDR3 covers 13 residues. The CDR3 DNA reads TGTGCCAGCTCGCGGGCCCGCACAGATACGCAGTATTTT. This encodes CASSRARTDTQYF.

This chain links TRBV5-1 with TRBJ1-5, with TRBD1 matching 7 bases. In germline, CDR1 is SGHRS, CDR2 YFSETQ. The CDR3 length is 15 residues. With 3 bases clipped from V and 1 base from J, the junction kept 4 bases outside the gene matches. CDR3 bases: TGCGCCAGCAGCTCTACAGGGGCGAGCAATCAGCCCCAGCATTTT. Translated: CASSSTGASNQPQHF.

This chain links TRBV5-1 with TRBJ2-5, with D possibly matching TRBD2 (7 bases). CDR1 and CDR2 (germline): SGHRS, YFSETQ. The CDR3 is 15 amino acids. The V end lost 4 bases, the J end lost 2 bases, and 15 bases lay between the germline ends. DNA for the CDR3: TGCGCCAGCAGCGTTCAACAGGGAGGGCAAGAGACCCAGTACTTC. It encodes CASSVQQGGQETQYF.

V gene TRBV2 combines with J gene TRBJ2-6; no clear D gene. The CDR3 length is 12 residues. Looked up from germline, CDR1 is SNHLY and CDR2 is FYNNEI. V lost 6 bases to trimming and J lost 3 bases, with 3 bases between them. CDR3 protein: CASRHGANVLTF. CDR3 in DNA: TGTGCCAGCAGACATGGGGCCAACGTCCTGACTTTC.

This chain joins TRBV5-5 and TRBJ1-2, with TRBD1 identical over 10 bases. Germline trimming cut 0 bases from V and 8 bases from J; bases unmatched to any gene: 4. This CDR3 has 14 amino acids. Looked up from germline, CDR1 is SGHKS and CDR2 is YYEKEE (reference sequence). Here the CDR3 DNA reads TGTGCCAGCAGCTTGGAAGGACAGGGGGTCGGCTACACCTTC. Translated, it gives CASSLEGQGVGYTF.

This chain links TRBV30 with TRBJ2-1; D gene ambiguous. Germline CDR1 reads GTSNPN; CDR2 reads SVGIG (reference sequence). The CDR3 spans 12 residues. V shed 0 bases and J shed 13 bases, with 13 bases lying between them. The CDR3 sequence: CAWSVPTGSQFF. For the CDR3, the DNA is TGTGCCTGGAGTGTACCAACGGGCTCACAGTTCTTC.

The rearrangement links TRBV9 to TRBJ2-7; 11 positions match TRBD2. V lost 3 bases to trimming and J lost 7 bases; unmatched junction nucleotides: 9. The CDR3 totals 15 residues. Germline V gene data show CDR1 as SGDLS and CDR2 as YYNGEE. CDR3 sequence: CASSALAGGGVEQYF. CDR3 sequence (DNA): TGTGCCAGCAGCGCTCTAGCGGGGGGAGGTGTTGAGCAGTACTTC.

As concerns this clone: This sample includes further DNA sequences coding for the same CDR3. The chain couples TRBV2 to TRBJ1-5; TRBD1 is a possible D gene (6 bases). V lost 1 base to trimming and J lost 6 bases, with 10 bases between them. The CDR3 consists of 14 residues. Germline V gene sequence: CDR1 SNHLY, CDR2 FYNNEI. DNA for the CDR3: TGTGCCAGCAGTGAAGTGGGGGCTCGTCAGCCCCAGCATTTT. Amino acid sequence: CASSEVGARQPQHF.

This clone occurred once. The J gene is TRBJ2-7, the V gene TRBV10-3; the match to TRBD1 covers 8 bases. J lost 0 bases, V lost 3 bases, and 4 bases had no gene match. CDR3 length equals 15 residues. In germline, CDR1 is ENHRY, CDR2 SYGVKD. CDR3 amino acids: CAISDNRGNSYEQYF. CDR3 sequence (DNA): TGTGCCATCAGTGATAACAGGGGGAACTCCTACGAGCAGTACTTC.

The V gene is TRBV7-7, the J gene TRBJ2-1, with no clear D. The germline V gene has CDR1 SSHAT and CDR2 FNYEAQ (reference sequence). V lost 4 bases and J lost 6, with 13 bases in between. CDR3 size: 14 residues. The CDR3 DNA sequence: TGTGCCAGCAGCTCCTCCCTAGTCGGCAATGAGCAGTTCTTC. Encoded protein: CASSSSLVGNEQFF.

This sequence joins TRBV6-5 and TRBJ1-1; 7 positions match TRBD1. Germline V lookup: CDR1 MNHEY, CDR2 SVGAGI. The CDR3 runs to 14 residues. The V segment lost 5 bases and the J segment 3 bases; nucleotides outside the gene matches: 6. The CDR3 DNA follows: TGTGCCAGCAGTCCCCAGGGGGGGTACACTGAAGCTTTCTTT. Protein: CASSPQGGYTEAFF.

The chain uses TRBV6-1 and TRBJ2-5, with 7 bases lining up with TRBD2. V trimming: 0 bases; J trimming: 11 bases; junction bases outside the gene matches: 9. The V gene's germline CDR1 is MNHNS and CDR2 SASEGT. CDR3 length: 14 residues. CDR3 coding DNA: TGTGCCAGCAGTGAAGCTGTACTAGCGTATGAGCAGTACTTC. Translating it yields CASSEAVLAYEQYF.

This clone was seen more than once but under ten times. The CDR3 bases are TGCGCCAGCAGTGAGTCGACCAGGGGGAGCACAGATACGCAGTATTTT. Translating gives CASSESTRGSTDTQYF. The chain is built from TRBV10-1 and TRBJ2-3, with 7 bases matching TRBD1. This CDR3 comprises 16 residues. The V and J ends lost 0 bases and 0 bases, in that order; junction bases with no gene match: 3. CDR1 and CDR2 from the germline V gene are WNHNN and SYGVQD (reference sequence).

The chain carries TRBV5-1 and TRBJ1-2; D uncertain. The germline V and J ends were trimmed by 2 bases and 0 bases, with 11 bases remaining between them. The germline CDR1 and CDR2 sequences are SGHRS and YFSETQ. This CDR3 spans 15 amino acids. CDR3 protein: CASSFGPETNYGYTF. Here the CDR3 DNA reads TGCGCCAGCAGCTTTGGGCCTGAGACTAACTATGGCTACACCTTC.